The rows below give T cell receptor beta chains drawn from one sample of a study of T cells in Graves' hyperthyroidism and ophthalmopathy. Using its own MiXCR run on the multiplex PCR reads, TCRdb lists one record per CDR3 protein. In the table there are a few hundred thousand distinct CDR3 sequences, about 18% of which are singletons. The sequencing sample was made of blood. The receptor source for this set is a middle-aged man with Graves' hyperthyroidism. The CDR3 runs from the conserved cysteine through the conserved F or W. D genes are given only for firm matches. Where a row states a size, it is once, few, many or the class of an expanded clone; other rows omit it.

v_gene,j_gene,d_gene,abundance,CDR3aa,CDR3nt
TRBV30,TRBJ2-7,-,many,CAWSGGRGVDEQYF,TGTGCCTGGAGTGGCGGCAGGGGGGTCGACGAGCAGTACTTC
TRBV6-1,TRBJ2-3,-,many,CASSERVAGPRFGGSTDTQYF,TGTGCCAGCAGTGAAAGGGTGGCAGGCCCCAGGTTCGGAGGGTCCACAGATACGCAGTATTTT
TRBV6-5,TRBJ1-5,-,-,CASSYPVGDDQPQHF,TGTGCCAGCAGTTACCCCGTGGGGGACGATCAGCCCCAGCATTTT
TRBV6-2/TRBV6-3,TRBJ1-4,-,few,CASSYPTSMGEKLFF,TGTGCCAGCAGTTACCCGACGTCAATGGGCGAAAAACTGTTTTTT
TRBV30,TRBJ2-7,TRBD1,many,CAWSTGGNEQYF,TGTGCCTGGAGTACAGGGGGAAACGAGCAGTACTTC
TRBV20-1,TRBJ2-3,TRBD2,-,CSARDSPPAGADTQYF,TGCAGTGCTAGAGATTCCCCGCCAGCGGGGGCAGATACGCAGTATTTT
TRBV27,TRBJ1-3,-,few,CASSFNSGNTIYF,TGTGCCAGCAGTTTCAATTCTGGAAACACCATATATTTT
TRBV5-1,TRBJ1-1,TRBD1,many,CASSLVPQGADTEAFF,TGCGCCAGCAGCTTGGTCCCCCAGGGGGCGGACACTGAAGCTTTCTTT
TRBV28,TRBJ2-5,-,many,CASSLEVVGETQYF,TGTGCCAGCAGTTTAGAGGTCGTGGGGGAGACCCAGTACTTC
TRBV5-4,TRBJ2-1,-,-,CASSSGPNNEQFF,TGTGCCAGCAGCTCGGGACCAAACAATGAGCAGTTCTTC
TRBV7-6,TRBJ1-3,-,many,CASSLVAGTSGNTIYF,TGTGCCAGCAGCTTAGTCGCAGGAACGTCTGGAAACACCATATATTTT
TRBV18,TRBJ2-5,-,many,CASSPPSEKETQYF,TGTGCCAGCTCACCACCTTCCGAAAAAGAGACCCAGTACTTC
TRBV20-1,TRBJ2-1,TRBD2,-,CSARDTVAGAPGNEQFF,TGCAGTGCTAGAGATACGGTAGCGGGGGCACCTGGGAATGAGCAGTTCTTC
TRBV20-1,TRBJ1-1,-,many,CSALNLDTEAFF,TGCAGTGCCCTCAATTTGGACACTGAAGCTTTCTTT
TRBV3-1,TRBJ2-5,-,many,CASSQVGQETQYF,TGTGCCAGCAGCCAAGTCGGGCAAGAGACCCAGTACTTC
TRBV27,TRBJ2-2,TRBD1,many,CASSLTIRDRYTGELFF,TGTGCCAGCAGTTTGACGATTAGGGACAGATACACCGGGGAGCTGTTTTTT
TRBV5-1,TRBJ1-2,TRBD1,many,CASSGGTGYGYTF,TGCGCCAGCAGCGGAGGGACAGGATATGGCTACACCTTC
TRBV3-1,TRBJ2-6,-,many,CASSPSPGANVLTF,TGTGCCAGCAGCCCTAGTCCAGGGGCCAACGTCCTGACTTTC
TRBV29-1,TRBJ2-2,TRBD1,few,CSVDTGGTNTGELFF,TGCAGCGTTGACACAGGGGGTACGAACACCGGGGAGCTGTTTTTT
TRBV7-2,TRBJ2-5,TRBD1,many,CASSFPRDRTTQYF,TGTGCCAGCAGCTTCCCCCGGGACAGAACGACCCAGTACTTC
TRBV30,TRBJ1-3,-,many,CAWSVGTGNTIYF,TGTGCCTGGAGTGTAGGGACTGGAAACACCATATATTTT
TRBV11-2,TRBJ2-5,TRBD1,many,CASRRTGGETQYF,TGTGCCAGCAGGCGGACAGGGGGGGAGACCCAGTACTTC
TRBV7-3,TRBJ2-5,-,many,CASSLNLQETQYF,TGTGCCAGCAGCTTAAATCTTCAAGAGACCCAGTACTTC
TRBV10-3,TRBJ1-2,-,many,CAITPGPLGDYGYTF,TGTGCCATCACTCCGGGCCCTCTGGGGGACTATGGCTACACCTTC
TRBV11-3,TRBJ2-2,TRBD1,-,CASSVGQINTGELFF,TGTGCCAGCAGCGTGGGACAGATTAACACCGGGGAGCTGTTTTTT
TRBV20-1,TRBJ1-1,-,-,CSATEGSMNTEAFF,TGCAGTGCTACTGAGGGCAGCATGAACACTGAAGCTTTCTTT